Listed here are 14 T cell receptor beta chains from one sample, sequenced in a study of blood T cell repertoires in COVID-19. Sequencing was performed with immunoSEQ multiplex PCR; in TCRdb, only in-frame clones are kept and a portion is missing. The repertoire consists of approximately 150,000 clones, with 80% to 90% occurring once and the leading ten covering roughly 10%. Sequenced: peripheral blood. These receptors all come from a man in his sixties with active or convalescent COVID-19.

V is TRBV21-1 and J is TRBJ1-1; the table's D call, TRBD1, has no DNA check behind it. TRBV21-1 is an annotated pseudogene. The length of the CDR3 is 15 residues. CDR3: CASSKQGWGNTEAFF. CDR3 nucleotides: TGTGCCAGCAGCAAACAGGGGTGGGGGAACACTGAAGCTTTCTTT.

The genes are TRBV6-5 and TRBJ2-7, with D tentatively TRBD1 (5 bases). V lost 6 bases to trimming and J lost 4 bases, with 19 bases between them. This CDR3 is 15 amino acids long. CDR1 and CDR2 from the germline V gene are MNHEY and SVGAGI. CDR3 loop: CASSTVGAGRYEQYF. CDR3 bases: TGTGCCAGCAGCACTGTTGGGGCCGGGCGATACGAGCAGTACTTC.

This clone has just one count. The V gene is TRBV2, the J gene TRBJ1-5; unclear D gene. The CDR3 is 12 amino acids. The germline V and J ends were trimmed by 6 bases and 0 bases, with 3 bases remaining between them. CDR1 is SNHLY, CDR2 FYNNEI, per germline. CDR3 protein: CASSYSNQPQHF. The CDR3 DNA reads as TGTGCCAGCAGCTATAGCAATCAGCCCCAGCATTTT.

The chain carries TRBV7-9 and TRBJ1-1; possible D gene TRBD1, 5 bases. This CDR3 has 14 residues. V was cut by 2 bases and J by 1 base, with 8 bases left in between. The germline V gene encodes CDR1 SEHNR and CDR2 FQNEAQ (reference sequence). The CDR3 DNA follows: TGTGCCAGCAGCTTAACGGACAAGAACACTGAAGCTTTCTTT. Its translation is CASSLTDKNTEAFF.

The V call is TRBV9, the J call TRBJ2-1, with 15 bases identical to TRBD2. From germline, CDR1 is SGDLS and CDR2 YYNGEE. The CDR3 runs to 19 residues. With V trimmed by 4 bases and J by 4 bases, 12 bases remained unmatched. CDR3 in DNA: TGTGCCAGCAGCCCTAATTCCGGGACTAGCGGGGGGCTATACAATGAGCAGTTCTTC. Its translation: CASSPNSGTSGGLYNEQFF.

The chain is built from TRBV30 and TRBJ2-2, with TRBD1 matching 9 bases. Trimming took 4 bases from V and 7 from J; bases not matched to a gene: 4. Germline assignment: CDR1 GTSNPN and CDR2 SVGIG (reference sequence). The CDR3 contains 13 residues. The CDR3 loop reads CAWNRGHVGELFF. The CDR3 DNA reads as TGTGCCTGGAACAGGGGGCACGTCGGGGAGCTGTTTTTT.

As for this clone: The same CDR3 is also encoded by other DNA sequences in this sample. CDR3 in DNA: TGCGCCAGCAGCGAGGGACTAGCGGGCGACGAGCAGTACTTC. Translating gives CASSEGLAGDEQYF. This chain joins TRBV5-1 and TRBJ2-7; 12 bases fit TRBD2. The V gene's germline CDR1 is SGHRS and CDR2 YFSETQ. The CDR3 is made up of 14 amino acids. J was trimmed by 5 bases and V by 4 bases; bases with no gene match: 4.

The rearrangement joins TRBV7-2 to TRBJ2-1; D is perhaps TRBD2 (6 bases). The germline V gene has CDR1 SGHTA and CDR2 FQGNSA. The CDR3 is 15 residues long. Between the trimmed V and J ends, which lost 1 base and 10 bases, there was a span of 17 bases. The CDR3 protein is CASSLGGTSRSEQFF. CDR3 nucleotide sequence: TGTGCCAGCAGCTTAGGGGGGACTTCCCGTTCAGAGCAGTTCTTC. The full variable domain, completed using reference TRBV7-2 and TRBJ2-1, is GAGVSQSPSNKVTEKGKDVELRCDPISGHTALYWYRQSLGQGLEFLIYFQGNSAPDKSGLPSDRFSAERTGGSVSTLTIQRTQQEDSAVYLCASSLGGTSRSEQFFGPGTRLTVL.

As regards this clone: At one of its ends the junction is not consistent with the germline gene, which may arise from a read error. The chain employs TRBV14 and TRBJ1-4; D is undetermined. This CDR3 spans 14 amino acids. Germline lookup yields CDR1 SGHDN and CDR2 FVKESK. The CDR3 spells CASSQRQGFGELVF. The CDR3 coding sequence is TGTGCCAGCAGCCAAAGACAAGGGTTCGGGGAACTGGTTTTT.

This chain links TRBV21-1 with TRBJ2-1; no DNA check was done on the table's D call, TRBD2. TRBV21-1 is a pseudogene segment. The CDR3 has 17 amino acids. For the CDR3, the DNA is TGTGCCAGCAGCAAAAGGGCCCCGGGACTAGCGGATAATGAGCAGTTCTTC. Its translation: CASSKRAPGLADNEQFF.

This chain links TRBV4-1 with TRBJ2-6; 7 positions agree with TRBD1. J gave up 0 bases and V 2 bases, and 13 bases lay outside the gene matches. Germline assignment: CDR1 MGHRA and CDR2 YSYEKL. The CDR3 has 20 amino acids. CDR3 region: CASSQHRGMEISSGANVLTF. CDR3 nucleotide sequence: TGCGCCAGCAGCCAACACAGGGGAATGGAAATAAGCTCTGGGGCCAACGTCCTGACTTTC.

The chain links TRBV10-1 to TRBJ2-2, with 7 bases identical to TRBD1. The germline gives CDR1 WNHNN, CDR2 SYGVQD (reference sequence). The trim removed 3 bases at V and 3 bases at J, leaving 4 bases unmatched. The CDR3 consists of 15 residues. The CDR3 DNA reads as TGCGCCAGCAGTGATGGGACAGAGGACACCGGGGAGCTGTTTTTT. As protein: CASSDGTEDTGELFF.

This chain joins TRBV9 and TRBJ1-4; a possible D gene is TRBD1 (6 bases). The CDR3 totals 15 residues. Germline V gene sequence: CDR1 SGDLS, CDR2 YYNGEE. V was trimmed by 4 bases and J by 5 bases, leaving 15 bases between them. CDR3 loop: CASSQLTGRNEKLFF. Here the CDR3 DNA reads TGTGCCAGCAGCCAACTGACAGGACGAAATGAAAAACTGTTTTTT.

This clone is termed medium-sized (0.01 to 0.1%). The gene calls are TRBV11-2 and TRBJ2-3; D gene ambiguous. The CDR3 extends over 13 amino acids. V was clipped by 4 bases and J by 2 bases, with 7 bases between them. Germline-derived CDR1 and CDR2 are SGHAT and FQNNGV. The CDR3 coding sequence is TGTGCCAGCAGCTCTACCTTCACAGATACGCAGTATTTT. Amino acid sequence: CASSSTFTDTQYF.